One and the same sample provided the 9 T cell receptor beta chains below, sequenced in a study of identifying expanded T cells in peripheral blood. Here immunoSEQ multiplex PCR was the method, and the copy in TCRdb shows in-frame clones only, minus some. The table includes tens of thousands of clones, around four fifths detected once. Sequencing was performed on blood. The receptors originated from a person aged 18 to 75 in good health.

J is TRBJ1-2 and V is TRBV7-9; D is undetermined. The CDR3 is made up of 15 amino acids. V was clipped by 3 bases and J by 1 base, with 12 bases between them. CDR1 and CDR2 (germline): SEHNR, FQNEAQ (reference sequence). The CDR3 region has the DNA TGTGCCAGCAGCTTTTCCGGTCTCTTTAACTATGGCTACACCTTC. This encodes CASSFSGLFNYGYTF.

This chain links TRBV5-1 with TRBJ1-1; D unresolved. Between the trimmed V and J ends, which lost 1 base and 2 bases, there was a span of 9 bases. Germline V CDR1 and CDR2: SGHRS, YFSETQ. The CDR3 is made up of 14 amino acids. CDR3 DNA sequence: TGCGCCAGCAGCTTGATGGGCAGAAACACTGAAGCTTTCTTT. It specifies CASSLMGRNTEAFF.

This chain connects TRBV5-1 to TRBJ1-4, with D perhaps TRBD1 (5 bases). Trimming left V 3 bases short and J 4 bases short, with 10 bases between. This CDR3 is 14 amino acids long. The germline gives CDR1 SGHRS, CDR2 YFSETQ. The CDR3 loop reads CASSSGRGNEKLFF. In DNA form, the CDR3 reads TGCGCCAGCAGCTCGGGACGGGGTAATGAAAAACTGTTTTTT.

J is TRBJ2-5 and V is TRBV5-4; TRBD2 matches at 9 bases. Germline CDR1 reads SGHNT; CDR2 reads YYREEE (reference sequence). V shed 4 bases, J shed 1 base, and the junction held 11 bases outside the gene matches. The CDR3 extends over 17 amino acids. The CDR3 nucleotides are TGTGCCAGCAGCCCCTGGGATAGCGGGGGTGTCCAAGAGACCCAGTACTTC. Translating gives CASSPWDSGGVQETQYF.

This clone was picked up one time. The chain employs TRBV4-2 and TRBJ2-5, with D perhaps given as TRBD1 or TRBD2 (5 bases each). Trimming removed 1 base from V and 4 bases from J, with 13 bases in between. The germline V gene encodes CDR1 LGHNA and CDR2 YNFKEQ. The CDR3 is 15 residues long. The CDR3 nucleotides are TGTGCCAGCAGCCAAGCTGGACACGAGGGAGAGACCCAGTACTTC. Translated, it gives CASSQAGHEGETQYF.

The chain has TRBV19 and TRBJ2-6; 8 nucleotides agree with TRBD1. In germline, CDR1 is LNHDA, CDR2 SQIVND (reference sequence). The CDR3 extends over 18 amino acids. The V and J ends lost 6 bases and 3 bases, in that order; junction bases with no gene match: 13. Written as DNA, the CDR3 is TGTGCCAGTAGCGGTGACATCGGACAGGGCGGTGGGGCCAACGTCCTGACTTTC. Translating it yields CASSGDIGQGGGANVLTF.

This clone came up once. The junction departs from the called germline gene at one end, perhaps through a read error. The chain joins TRBV6-4 to TRBJ2-2, with 14 bases aligning to TRBD2. The V gene's germline CDR1 is MRHNA and CDR2 SNTAGT. This CDR3 has 18 amino acids. CDR3 amino acids: CASSTPGTSGRKRRGAVF. The DNA for the CDR3 is TGTGCCAGCAGTACCCCGGGGACTAGCGGGAGAAAGAGACGGGGAGCTGTTTTT.

The chain links TRBV7-2 to TRBJ2-1; 8 bases align to TRBD2. From germline, CDR1 is SGHTA and CDR2 FQGNSA. This CDR3 comprises 18 residues. The V and J ends lost 2 bases and 4 bases, in that order; junction bases with no gene match: 13. CDR3: CASSLKSVQGLGYNEQFF. CDR3 coding DNA: TGTGCCAGCAGCTTAAAGAGTGTCCAGGGACTAGGTTACAATGAGCAGTTCTTC.

The chain links TRBV14 to TRBJ2-2; perhaps TRBD2 as D (5 bases). The CDR3 sequence is 16 residues long. Germline V gives CDR1 SGHDN, CDR2 FVKESK. V was pared by 1 base and J by 6 bases, with 15 bases between. CDR3 sequence (DNA): TGTGCCAGCAGCCAAGCAAGGGAGCCAACCGCCGGGGAGCTGTTTTTT. The encoded protein is CASSQAREPTAGELFF. Drawing the rest from reference TRBV14 and TRBJ2-2, the complete variable domain is EAGVTQFPSHSVIEKGQTVTLRCDPISGHDNLYWYRRVMGKEIKFLLHFVKESKQDESGMPNNRFLAERTGGTYSTLKVQPAELEDSGVYFCASSQAREPTAGELFFGEGSRLTVL.